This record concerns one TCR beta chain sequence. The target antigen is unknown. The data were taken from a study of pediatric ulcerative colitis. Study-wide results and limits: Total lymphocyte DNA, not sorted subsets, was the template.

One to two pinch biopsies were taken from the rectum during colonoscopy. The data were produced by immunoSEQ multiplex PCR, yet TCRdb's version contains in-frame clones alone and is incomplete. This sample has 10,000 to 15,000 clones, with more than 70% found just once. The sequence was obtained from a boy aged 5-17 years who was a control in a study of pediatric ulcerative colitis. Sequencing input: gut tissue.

The CDR3, as DNA: TGTGCAAGTCGCTTAGGTGGTTTAGCGGGAGGGCCGGGTACGCAGTATTTT. Translated, it gives CASRLGGLAGGPGTQYF. The chain is built from TRBV12-2 and TRBJ2-3; TRBD2 was called by the table and not checked on the DNA. TRBV12-2 is labeled a pseudogene. This CDR3 contains 17 residues.